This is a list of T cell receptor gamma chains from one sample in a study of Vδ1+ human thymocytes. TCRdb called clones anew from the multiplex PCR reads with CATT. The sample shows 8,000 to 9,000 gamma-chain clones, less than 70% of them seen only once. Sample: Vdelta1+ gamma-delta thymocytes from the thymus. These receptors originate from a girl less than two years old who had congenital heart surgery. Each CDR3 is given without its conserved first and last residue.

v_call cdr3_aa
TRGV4 ATWDGHLFYKKL
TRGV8 ATWDRNYKKL
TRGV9 ALWEASKKL
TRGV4 ATWDGLKKL
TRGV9 ALWEVKEMIYKKL
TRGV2 ATWDGPKKL
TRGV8 ATWGVYSSDWIKT
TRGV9 ALWEVTETNYYKKL
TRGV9 ALWEPKPDYYKKL
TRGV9 ALWESRRPYKKL
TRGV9 ALWETGHYKKL
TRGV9 ALWDHLNSSDWIKT
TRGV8 ATWDRNYKKL
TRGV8 ATWDGVIKKL
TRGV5 ATWDRHWIKT
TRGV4 ATWDGYKKL
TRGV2 ATWDGRGYYKKL
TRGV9 ALWDWGDWIKT
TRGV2 ATWDGLYYKKL
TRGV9 ALWEGEKKL
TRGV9 ALWEEGEKL
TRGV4 ATWDGKNYYKKL
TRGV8 ATWDSLRYKKL
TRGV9 ALWEMDKKL
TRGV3 ATWDRQHKKL
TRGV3 ATWDRRGCKKL
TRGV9 ALWEVLRAGWFKI
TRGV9 ALWEVLIPNYKKL
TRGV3 ATWDRQKDSSDWIKT
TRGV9 ALWEVSYYKKL
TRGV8 ATYDYKKL
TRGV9 ALWEVNSSDWIKT
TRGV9 ALWEVYRKL
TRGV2 ATWDRGGSDWIKT
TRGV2 ATWDDLYYKKL
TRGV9 ALWEVEEELGKKIKV
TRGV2 ATWLGWFKI
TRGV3 ATWDRGLAGGNSSDWIKT
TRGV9 ALWEASDWIKT
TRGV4 ATWDLGYKKL
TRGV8 ATWDRTDYKKL
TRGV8 ATWDRFRYKKL
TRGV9 ALWVTSTSYYKKL
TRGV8 ATWDRGYKKL
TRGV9 ALWEVPSKKL
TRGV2 ATQKRGNYYKKL
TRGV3 ATWDSGEDKKL
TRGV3 ATWDRPVRLIYYKKL
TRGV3 ATWDRRSDWIKT
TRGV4 ATWEGIEHYKKL
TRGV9 ALWEVHCPKKL
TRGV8 ATWDPDYYKKL
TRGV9 ALWEVGVRKL
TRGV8 ATWARGSWFKI
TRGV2 ATWDGWYTTGWFKI
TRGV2 ATWDGPWRYKKL
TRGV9 ALWEVFSSDWIKT
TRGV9 ALWEPYNYYKKL
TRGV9 ALWEVQGVYKNL